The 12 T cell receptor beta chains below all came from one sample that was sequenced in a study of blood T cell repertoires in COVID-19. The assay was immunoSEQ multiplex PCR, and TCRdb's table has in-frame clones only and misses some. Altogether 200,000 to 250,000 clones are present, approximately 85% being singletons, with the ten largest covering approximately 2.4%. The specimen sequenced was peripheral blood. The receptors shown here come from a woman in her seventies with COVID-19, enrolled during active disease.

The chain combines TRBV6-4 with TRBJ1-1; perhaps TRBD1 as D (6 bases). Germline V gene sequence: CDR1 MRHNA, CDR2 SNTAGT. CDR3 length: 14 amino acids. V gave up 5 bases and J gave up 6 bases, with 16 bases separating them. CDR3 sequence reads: CASSPTGTKAEAFF. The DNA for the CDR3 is TGTGCCAGCAGTCCCACCGGGACAAAGGCTGAAGCTTTCTTT.

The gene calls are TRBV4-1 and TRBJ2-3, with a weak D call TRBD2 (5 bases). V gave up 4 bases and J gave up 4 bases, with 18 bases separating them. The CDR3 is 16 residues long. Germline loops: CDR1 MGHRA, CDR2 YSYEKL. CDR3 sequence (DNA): TGCGCCAGCAGCCGTTCGGACTGGACCCTCCCAGATACGCAGTATTTT. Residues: CASSRSDWTLPDTQYF.

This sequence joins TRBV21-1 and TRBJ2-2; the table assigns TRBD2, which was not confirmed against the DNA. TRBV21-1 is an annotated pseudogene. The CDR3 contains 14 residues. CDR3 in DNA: TGTGCCAGCAGGACGGAGCCGAGAACCGGGGAGCTGTTTTTT. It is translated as CASRTEPRTGELFF.

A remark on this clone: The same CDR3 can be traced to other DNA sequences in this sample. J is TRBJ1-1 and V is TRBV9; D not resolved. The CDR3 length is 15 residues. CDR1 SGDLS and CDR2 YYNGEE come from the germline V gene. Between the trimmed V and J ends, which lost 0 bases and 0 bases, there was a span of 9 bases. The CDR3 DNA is TGTGCCAGCAGCGTAGGGGAGGGATTGAACACTGAAGCTTTCTTT. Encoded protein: CASSVGEGLNTEAFF.

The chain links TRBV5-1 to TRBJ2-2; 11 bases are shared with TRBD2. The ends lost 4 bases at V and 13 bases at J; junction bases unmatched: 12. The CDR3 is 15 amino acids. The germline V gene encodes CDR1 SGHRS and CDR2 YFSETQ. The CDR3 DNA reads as TGCGCCAGCAGCGGAACTAGCGGGGGCCACGAGTGGCTGTTTTTT. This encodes CASSGTSGGHEWLFF.

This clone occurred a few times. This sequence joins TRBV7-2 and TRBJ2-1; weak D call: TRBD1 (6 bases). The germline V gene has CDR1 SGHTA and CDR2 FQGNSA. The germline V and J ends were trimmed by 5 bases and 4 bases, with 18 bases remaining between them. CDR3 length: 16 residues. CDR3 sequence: CASSDRPGTFYNEQFF. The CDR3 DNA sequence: TGTGCCAGCAGCGATCGTCCCGGGACATTTTACAATGAGCAGTTCTTC.

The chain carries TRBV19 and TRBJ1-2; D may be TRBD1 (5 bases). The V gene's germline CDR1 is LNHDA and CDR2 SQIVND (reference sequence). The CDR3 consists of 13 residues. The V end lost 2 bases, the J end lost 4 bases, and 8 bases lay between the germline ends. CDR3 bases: TGTGCCAGTAGTATAAAGGGGCCCTATGGCTACACCTTC. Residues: CASSIKGPYGYTF.

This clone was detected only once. The CDR3 protein is CASSLTSPPSGEQFF. CDR3 in DNA: TGTGCCAGCAGCTTAACTAGCCCCCCCTCGGGTGAGCAGTTCTTC. The chain has TRBV7-3 and TRBJ2-1; D gene uncertain. The V end was cut by 0 bases, the J end by 9 bases, with 15 bases between. The germline CDR1 and CDR2 sequences are SGHTA and FQGTGA. The CDR3 runs to 15 residues.

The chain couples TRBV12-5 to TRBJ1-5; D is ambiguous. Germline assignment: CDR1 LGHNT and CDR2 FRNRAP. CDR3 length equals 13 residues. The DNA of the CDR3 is TGTGCGTCCCCAGTCCCCCACAATCAGCCCCAGCATTTT. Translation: CASPVPHNQPQHF.

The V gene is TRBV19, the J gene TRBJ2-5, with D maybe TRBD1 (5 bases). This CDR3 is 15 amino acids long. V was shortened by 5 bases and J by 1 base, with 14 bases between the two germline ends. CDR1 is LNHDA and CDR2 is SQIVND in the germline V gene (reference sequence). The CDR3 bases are TGTGCCAGTAGTCAGACAGCAGGAACCCAAGAGACCCAGTACTTC. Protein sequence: CASSQTAGTQETQYF. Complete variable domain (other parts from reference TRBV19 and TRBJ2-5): DGGITQSPKYLFRKEGQNVTLSCEQNLNHDAMYWYRQDPGQGLRLIYYSQIVNDFQKGDIAEGYSVSREKKESFPLTVTSAQKNPTAFYLCASSQTAGTQETQYFGPGTRLLVL.

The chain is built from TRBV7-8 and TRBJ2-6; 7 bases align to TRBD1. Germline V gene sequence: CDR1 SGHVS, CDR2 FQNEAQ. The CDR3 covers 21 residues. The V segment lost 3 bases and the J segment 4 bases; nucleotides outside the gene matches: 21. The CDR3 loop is CASSFRVATGLFPSGANVLTF. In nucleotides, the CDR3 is TGTGCCAGCAGCTTTAGGGTCGCGACAGGGTTATTTCCTTCGGGGGCCAACGTCCTGACTTTC.

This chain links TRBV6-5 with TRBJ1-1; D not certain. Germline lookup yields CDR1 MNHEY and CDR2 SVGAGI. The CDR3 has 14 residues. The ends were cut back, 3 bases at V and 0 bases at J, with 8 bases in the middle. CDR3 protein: CASSYAVMNTEAFF. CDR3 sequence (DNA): TGTGCCAGCAGTTATGCAGTTATGAACACTGAAGCTTTCTTT.